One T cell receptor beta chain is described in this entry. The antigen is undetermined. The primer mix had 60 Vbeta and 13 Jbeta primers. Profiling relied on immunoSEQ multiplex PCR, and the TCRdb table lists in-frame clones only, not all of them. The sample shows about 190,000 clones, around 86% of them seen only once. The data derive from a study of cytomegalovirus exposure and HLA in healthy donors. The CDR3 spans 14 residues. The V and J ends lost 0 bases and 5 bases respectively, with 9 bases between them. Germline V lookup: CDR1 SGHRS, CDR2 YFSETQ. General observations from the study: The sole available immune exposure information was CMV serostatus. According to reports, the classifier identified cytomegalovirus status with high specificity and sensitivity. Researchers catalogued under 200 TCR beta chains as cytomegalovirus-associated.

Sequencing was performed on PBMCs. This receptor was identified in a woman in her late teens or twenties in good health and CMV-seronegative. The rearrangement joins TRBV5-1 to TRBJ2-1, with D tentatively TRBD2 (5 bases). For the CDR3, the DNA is TGCGCCAGCAGCTTGGTAGCGAGGGACAATGAGCAGTTCTTC. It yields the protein CASSLVARDNEQFF.